This TCR beta chain was captured by sequencing in a study of T cell changes during pregnancy in multiple sclerosis. Profiled with immunoSEQ multiplex PCR; TCRdb holds only in-frame clones, not every one. The table has roughly 46,000 clones, about 94% seen once. Here the sequenced sample was CD8+ T cells from peripheral blood mononuclear cells, taken after pregnancy. The sequence was obtained from a female donor with multiple sclerosis, enrolled in a pregnancy study.

The CDR3 DNA reads as TGTGCCAGCAGCTGGCAGGGTAACAGCAATCAGCCCCAGCATTTT. Translating it yields CASSWQGNSNQPQHF. This sequence joins TRBV7-8 and TRBJ1-5; a possible D gene is TRBD1 (5 bases). The V gene's germline CDR1 is SGHVS and CDR2 FQNEAQ. Deletions cut 4 bases from V and 1 base from J, with 11 bases between. CDR3 length equals 15 residues. The variable domain in full, with the rest retrieved from reference TRBV7-8 and TRBJ1-5, is GAGVSQSPRYKVAKRGQDVALRCDPISGHVSLFWYQQALGQGPEFLTYFQNEAQLDKSGLPSDRFFAERPEGSVSTLKIQRTQQEDSAVYLCASSWQGNSNQPQHFGDGTRLSIL.